Listed here are 13 T cell receptor beta chains from one sample, sequenced in a study of cytomegalovirus exposure and HLA in healthy donors. Vbeta (60) and Jbeta (13) primers were used in the PCR. Assay: immunoSEQ multiplex PCR; the TCRdb copy retains only in-frame clones and omits some. The top ten hold about 1.8% of the sample, which has about 120,000 clones, approximately 80% seen once. The source material was PBMCs. The receptors were gathered from a man aged 18 to 30 in good health and CMV-seronegative.

This clone was picked up a small number of times. This rearrangement joins TRBV7-2 to TRBJ1-4; 8 nucleotides line up with TRBD1. This CDR3 spans 14 amino acids. Unmatched junction bases numbered 2, after V lost 3 bases and J lost 5 bases. Germline V gives CDR1 SGHTA, CDR2 FQGNSA. Here the CDR3 DNA reads TGTGCCAGCAGCTTCAGGGACAGGAATGAAAAACTGTTTTTT. As protein: CASSFRDRNEKLFF.

The chain has TRBV2 and TRBJ2-5; 8 bases match TRBD1. This CDR3 is 17 amino acids long. In germline, CDR1 is SNHLY, CDR2 FYNNEI. V gave up 1 base and J gave up 4 bases; unmatched junction bases: 11. The CDR3 DNA follows: TGTGCCAGCAGTGAAGGGACAGGGCGAAGGGGCAGAGAGACCCAGTACTTC. Translation: CASSEGTGRRGRETQYF. The variable domain in full, with the rest retrieved from reference TRBV2 and TRBJ2-5, is EPEVTQTPSHQVTQMGQEVILRCVPISNHLYFYWYRQILGQKVEFLVSFYNNEISEKSEIFDDQFSVERPDGSNFTLKIRSTKLEDSAMYFCASSEGTGRRGRETQYFGPGTRLLVL.

The chain carries TRBV21-1 and TRBJ1-6; TRBD1 is the table's D call, not checked against the DNA. TRBV21-1 is given as a pseudogene. This CDR3 contains 19 residues. CDR3 coding DNA: TGTGCCAGCAGCAAAGGAGGACAGGACAAGAGCTCCTATAATTCACCCCTCCACTTT. Its translation: CASSKGGQDKSSYNSPLHF.

V gene TRBV5-1 combines with J gene TRBJ2-2; 15 nucleotides match TRBD2. CDR1 and CDR2 (germline): SGHRS, YFSETQ. V shed 4 bases and J 6 bases; nucleotides not matched to a gene: 4. The CDR3 consists of 16 residues. CDR3 nucleotides: TGCGCCAGCAGCCCCGGGACTAGCGGGGGGCCCGGGGAGCTGTTTTTT. This gives the protein CASSPGTSGGPGELFF.

V is TRBV6-4 and J is TRBJ2-1; D possibly corresponds to TRBD2 (5 bases). Trimming left V 6 bases short and J 0 bases short, with 12 bases between. The CDR3 sequence is 15 residues long. CDR1 is MRHNA, CDR2 SNTAGT, per germline. CDR3 bases: TGTGCCAGCAGCTTGGAGGTTAGCTCCTACAATGAGCAGTTCTTC. Translating gives CASSLEVSSYNEQFF.

The chain is built from TRBV2 and TRBJ1-2; maybe TRBD1 (5 bases). The germline V and J ends were trimmed by 8 bases and 8 bases, with 15 bases remaining between them. The CDR3 is 12 amino acids. Germline V gives CDR1 SNHLY, CDR2 FYNNEI. CDR3 DNA: TGTGCCAGCGCCCCGGGGGGGTCAGGCTACACCTTC. Translation gives CASAPGGSGYTF.

The chain links TRBV4-3 to TRBJ1-6; no firm D call. The length of the CDR3 is 15 residues. Germline values: CDR1 LGHNA, CDR2 YSLEER. Trimming removed 1 base from V and 7 bases from J, with 11 bases in between. CDR3 region: CASSQVSGLNSPLHF. Here the CDR3 DNA reads TGCGCCAGCAGCCAAGTTTCTGGACTGAATTCACCCCTCCACTTT.

J is TRBJ1-2 and V is TRBV27; D remains unclear. Trimming took 3 bases from V and 3 from J, leaving 8 bases between them. Germline V gene data show CDR1 as MNHEY and CDR2 as SMNVEV (reference sequence). There are 13 residues in the CDR3. The DNA for the CDR3 is TGTGCCAGCAGTTTTCGGCAGGACTATGGCTACACCTTC. Translation: CASSFRQDYGYTF.

This rearrangement joins TRBV27 to TRBJ1-1, with 10 bases identical to TRBD1. This CDR3 comprises 15 residues. Germline CDR1 is MNHEY and CDR2 is SMNVEV (reference sequence). V gave up 5 bases and J gave up 3 bases; unmatched junction bases: 6. CDR3 protein: CASSPDRGRDTEAFF. As DNA, the CDR3 is TGTGCCAGCAGTCCGGACAGGGGGAGGGACACTGAAGCTTTCTTT.

This clone was picked up a small number of times. This rearrangement joins TRBV6-6 to TRBJ1-1, with 8 bases that match TRBD1. CDR1 and CDR2 (germline): MNHNY, SVGAGI (reference sequence). V lost 6 bases and J lost 4; bases outside the gene matches: 1. The CDR3 sequence is 12 residues long. CDR3 DNA sequence: TGTGCCAGCAGAACAGGGGGCACTGAAGCTTTCTTT. Amino acids: CASRTGGTEAFF.

V gene TRBV19 combines with J gene TRBJ2-7; TRBD1 is a possible D gene (6 bases). The CDR3 loop spans 16 amino acids. V shed 10 bases and J shed 0 bases, with 22 bases lying between them. The germline gives CDR1 LNHDA, CDR2 SQIVND (reference sequence). CDR3 sequence: CATFGGHPGGSYEQYF. The CDR3 bases are TGTGCCACTTTTGGGGGACACCCTGGAGGCTCCTACGAGCAGTACTTC.

The rearrangement joins TRBV19 to TRBJ1-4; D is possibly TRBD1 (5 bases). This CDR3 region has 16 residues. Trimming cost V 4 bases and J 5 bases, with 17 bases left between them. Looked up from germline, CDR1 is LNHDA and CDR2 is SQIVND (reference sequence). The CDR3 reads CASSNVGPGKNEKLFF. The CDR3 DNA is TGTGCCAGTAGTAACGTTGGGCCAGGGAAAAATGAAAAACTGTTTTTT. The full variable domain, completed using reference TRBV19 and TRBJ1-4, is DGGITQSPKYLFRKEGQNVTLSCEQNLNHDAMYWYRQDPGQGLRLIYYSQIVNDFQKGDIAEGYSVSREKKESFPLTVTSAQKNPTAFYLCASSNVGPGKNEKLFFGSGTQLSVL.

This rearrangement joins TRBV7-3 to TRBJ2-7; 7 nucleotides agree with TRBD1. Germline loops: CDR1 SGHTA, CDR2 FQGTGA. The CDR3 contains 13 residues. Germline trimming cut 3 bases from V and 3 bases from J; bases unmatched to any gene: 2. The CDR3 here is CASSFNRGYEQYF. CDR3 sequence (DNA): TGTGCCAGCAGCTTCAACAGGGGCTACGAGCAGTACTTC.